This T cell receptor beta chain was retrieved from a study of control samples from healthy donors and cancer patients. The CDR3 is 15 residues long. With 2 bases removed from V and 5 bases from J, the gap between germline ends came to 13 bases. Germline-derived CDR1 and CDR2 are SGHTA and FQGNSA. Some clones are missing from TCRdb's copy, which holds only in-frame ones; the method was immunoSEQ multiplex PCR. Among about 98,000 clones, roughly four fifths were seen once, and the ten largest hold roughly 2%. This clone occurred a few times. This receptor was identified in a man aged 60 to 69 in good health. J is TRBJ2-1 and V is TRBV7-2, with D tentatively TRBD1 or TRBD2 (6 bases each). What was sequenced was blood. Here the CDR3 reads CASSLRGRFDNEQFF. CDR3 coding DNA: TGTGCCAGCAGCTTAAGGGGGAGGTTTGACAATGAGCAGTTCTTC.